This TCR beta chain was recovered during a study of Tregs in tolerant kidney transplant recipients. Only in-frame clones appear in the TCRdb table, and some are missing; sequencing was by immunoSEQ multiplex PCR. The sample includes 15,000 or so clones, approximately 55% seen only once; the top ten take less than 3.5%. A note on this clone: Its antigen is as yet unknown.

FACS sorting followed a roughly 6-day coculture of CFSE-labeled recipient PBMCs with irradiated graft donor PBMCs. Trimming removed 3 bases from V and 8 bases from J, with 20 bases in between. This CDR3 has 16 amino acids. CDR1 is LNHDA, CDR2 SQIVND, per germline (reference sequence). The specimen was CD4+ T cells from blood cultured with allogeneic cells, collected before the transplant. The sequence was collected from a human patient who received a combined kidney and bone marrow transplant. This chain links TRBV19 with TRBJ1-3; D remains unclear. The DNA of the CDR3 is TGTGCCAGTAGTATCTTTTGGCGAGGCGGAATGGACACCATATATTTT. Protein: CASSIFWRGGMDTIYF. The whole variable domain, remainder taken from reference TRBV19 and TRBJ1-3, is DGGITQSPKYLFRKEGQNVTLSCEQNLNHDAMYWYRQDPGQGLRLIYYSQIVNDFQKGDIAEGYSVSREKKESFPLTVTSAQKNPTAFYLCASSIFWRGGMDTIYFGEGSWLTVV.